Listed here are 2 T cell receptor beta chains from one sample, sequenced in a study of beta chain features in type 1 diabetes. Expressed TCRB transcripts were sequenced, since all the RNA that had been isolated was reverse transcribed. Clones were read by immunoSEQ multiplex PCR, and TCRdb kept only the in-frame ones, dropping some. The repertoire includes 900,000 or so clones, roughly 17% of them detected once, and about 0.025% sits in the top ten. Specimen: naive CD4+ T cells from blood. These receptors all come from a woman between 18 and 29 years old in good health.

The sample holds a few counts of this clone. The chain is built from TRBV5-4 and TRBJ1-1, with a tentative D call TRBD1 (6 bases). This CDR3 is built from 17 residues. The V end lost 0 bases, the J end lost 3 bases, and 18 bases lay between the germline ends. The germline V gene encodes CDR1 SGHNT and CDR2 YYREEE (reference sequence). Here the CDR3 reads CASSLGLTGRRDTEAFF. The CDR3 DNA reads TGTGCCAGCAGCTTGGGCCTTACAGGGAGGCGAGACACTGAAGCTTTCTTT.

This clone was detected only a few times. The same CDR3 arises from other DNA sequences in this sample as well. The CDR3 region is CASSALGSGANVLTF. The CDR3 DNA is TGTGCCAGCAGCGCCTTGGGCTCTGGGGCCAACGTCCTGACTTTC. V gene TRBV9 combines with J gene TRBJ2-6; D call uncertain. Germline CDR1 SGDLS, CDR2 YYNGEE. The CDR3 consists of 15 residues. With 3 bases removed from V and 0 bases from J, the gap between germline ends came to 7 bases.